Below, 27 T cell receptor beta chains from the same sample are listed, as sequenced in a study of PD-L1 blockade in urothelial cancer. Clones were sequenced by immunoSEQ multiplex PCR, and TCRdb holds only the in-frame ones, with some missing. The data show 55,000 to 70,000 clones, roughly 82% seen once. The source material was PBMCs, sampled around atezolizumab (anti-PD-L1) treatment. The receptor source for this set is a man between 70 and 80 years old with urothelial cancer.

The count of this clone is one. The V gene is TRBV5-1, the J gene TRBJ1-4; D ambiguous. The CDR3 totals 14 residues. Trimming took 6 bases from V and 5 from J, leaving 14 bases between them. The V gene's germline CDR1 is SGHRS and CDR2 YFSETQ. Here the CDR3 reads CASKPGGENEKLFF. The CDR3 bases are TGCGCCAGCAAGCCAGGCGGGGAGAATGAAAAACTGTTTTTT.

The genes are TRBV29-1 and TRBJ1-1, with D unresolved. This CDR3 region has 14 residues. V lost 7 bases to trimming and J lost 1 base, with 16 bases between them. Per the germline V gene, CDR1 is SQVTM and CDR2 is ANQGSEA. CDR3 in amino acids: CSANLMGGNTEAFF. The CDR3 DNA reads TGCAGCGCCAATCTTATGGGAGGGAACACTGAAGCTTTCTTT.

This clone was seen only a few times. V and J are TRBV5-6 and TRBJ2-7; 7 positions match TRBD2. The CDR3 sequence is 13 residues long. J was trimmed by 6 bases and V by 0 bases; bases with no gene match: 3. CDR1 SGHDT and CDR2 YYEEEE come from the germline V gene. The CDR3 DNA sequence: TGTGCCAGCAGCTTGGGCGGGGGAGGCGAGCAGTACTTC. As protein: CASSLGGGGEQYF.

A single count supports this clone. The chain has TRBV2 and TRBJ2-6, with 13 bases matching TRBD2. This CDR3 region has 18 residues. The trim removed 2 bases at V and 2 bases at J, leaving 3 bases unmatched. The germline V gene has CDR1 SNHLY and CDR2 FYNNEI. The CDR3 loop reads CASSERGLAGTGANVLTF. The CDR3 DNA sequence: TGTGCCAGCAGTGAACGGGGACTAGCGGGAACTGGGGCCAACGTCCTGACTTTC.

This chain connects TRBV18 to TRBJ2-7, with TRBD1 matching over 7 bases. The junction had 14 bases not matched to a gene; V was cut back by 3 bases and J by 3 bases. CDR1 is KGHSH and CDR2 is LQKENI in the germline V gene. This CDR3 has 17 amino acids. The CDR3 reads CASSPFRTGAIYYEQYF. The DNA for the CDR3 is TGTGCCAGCTCACCGTTCAGGACAGGCGCCATTTACTACGAGCAGTACTTC.

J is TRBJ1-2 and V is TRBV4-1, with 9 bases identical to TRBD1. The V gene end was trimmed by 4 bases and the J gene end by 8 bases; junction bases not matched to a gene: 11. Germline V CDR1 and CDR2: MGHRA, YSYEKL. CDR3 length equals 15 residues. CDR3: CASSPPPGQGSGYTF. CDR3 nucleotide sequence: TGCGCCAGCAGCCCACCCCCGGGACAGGGTTCCGGCTACACCTTC.

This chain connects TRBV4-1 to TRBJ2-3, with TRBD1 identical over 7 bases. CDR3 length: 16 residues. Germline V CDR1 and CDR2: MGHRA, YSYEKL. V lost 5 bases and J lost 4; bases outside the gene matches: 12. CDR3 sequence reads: CASSADRVSTSDTQYF. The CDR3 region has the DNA TGCGCCAGCAGCGCCGACAGGGTTTCAACCTCAGATACGCAGTATTTT.

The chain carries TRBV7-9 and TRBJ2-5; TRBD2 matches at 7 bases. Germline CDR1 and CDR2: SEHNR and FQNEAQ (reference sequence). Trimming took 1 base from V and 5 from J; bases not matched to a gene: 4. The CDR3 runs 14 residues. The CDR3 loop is CASSLGLAVETQYF. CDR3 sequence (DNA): TGTGCCAGCAGCTTAGGACTAGCCGTGGAGACCCAGTACTTC.

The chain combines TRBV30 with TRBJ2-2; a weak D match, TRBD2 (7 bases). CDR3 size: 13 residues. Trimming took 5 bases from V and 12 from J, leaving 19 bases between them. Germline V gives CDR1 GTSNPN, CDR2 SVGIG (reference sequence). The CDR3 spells CAWGSMSGGQLFF. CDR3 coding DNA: TGTGCCTGGGGCAGTATGTCGGGGGGCCAGCTGTTTTTT.

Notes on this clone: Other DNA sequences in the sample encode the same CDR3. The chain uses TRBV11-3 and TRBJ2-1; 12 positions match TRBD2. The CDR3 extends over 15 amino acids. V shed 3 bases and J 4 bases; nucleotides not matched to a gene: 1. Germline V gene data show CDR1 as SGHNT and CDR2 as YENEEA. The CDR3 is CASSLTSGSYNEQFF. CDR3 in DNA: TGTGCCAGCAGCTTGACTAGCGGGAGTTACAATGAGCAGTTCTTC.

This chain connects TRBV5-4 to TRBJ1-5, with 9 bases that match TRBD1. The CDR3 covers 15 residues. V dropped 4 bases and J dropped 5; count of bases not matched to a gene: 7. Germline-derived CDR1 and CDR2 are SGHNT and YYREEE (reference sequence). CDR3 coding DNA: TGTGCCAGCAGCGGACAGGGGAGAGGAGATCAGCCCCAGCATTTT. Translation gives CASSGQGRGDQPQHF.

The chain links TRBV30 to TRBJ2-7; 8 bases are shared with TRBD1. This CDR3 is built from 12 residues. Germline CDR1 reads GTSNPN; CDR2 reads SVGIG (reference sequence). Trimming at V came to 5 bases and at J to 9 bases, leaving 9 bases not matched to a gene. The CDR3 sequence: CAWVRGQAMQYF. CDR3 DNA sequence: TGTGCCTGGGTGAGGGGACAGGCTATGCAGTACTTC.

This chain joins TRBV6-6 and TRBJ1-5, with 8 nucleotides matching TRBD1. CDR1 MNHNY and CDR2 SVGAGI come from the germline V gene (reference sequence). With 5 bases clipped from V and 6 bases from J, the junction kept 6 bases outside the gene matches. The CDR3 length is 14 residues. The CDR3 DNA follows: TGTGCCAGCAGTAGCGGACAGGGTCGTCAGCCCCAGCATTTT. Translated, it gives CASSSGQGRQPQHF.

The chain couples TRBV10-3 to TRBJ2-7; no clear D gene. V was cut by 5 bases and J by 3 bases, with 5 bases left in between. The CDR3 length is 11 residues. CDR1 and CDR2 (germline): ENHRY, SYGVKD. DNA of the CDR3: TGTGCCATCAGTAATAGCTACGAGCAGTACTTC. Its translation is CAISNSYEQYF.

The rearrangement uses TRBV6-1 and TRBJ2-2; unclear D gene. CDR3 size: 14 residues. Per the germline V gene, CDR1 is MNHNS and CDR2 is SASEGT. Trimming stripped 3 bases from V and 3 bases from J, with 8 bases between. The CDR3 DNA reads TGTGCCAGCAGTGAGAGGTTCGACACCGGGGAGCTGTTTTTT. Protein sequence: CASSERFDTGELFF.

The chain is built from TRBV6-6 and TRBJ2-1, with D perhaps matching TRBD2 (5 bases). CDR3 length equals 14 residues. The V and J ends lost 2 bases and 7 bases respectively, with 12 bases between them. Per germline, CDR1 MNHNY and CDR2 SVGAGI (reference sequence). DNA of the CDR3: TGTGCCAGCAGTTACGCGTTTTCGGGGAATGAGCAGTTCTTC. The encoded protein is CASSYAFSGNEQFF.

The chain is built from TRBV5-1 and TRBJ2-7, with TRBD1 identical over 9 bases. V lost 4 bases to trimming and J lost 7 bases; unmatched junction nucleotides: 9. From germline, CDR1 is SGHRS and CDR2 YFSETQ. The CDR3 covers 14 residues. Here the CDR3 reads CASSSGTGSLEQYF. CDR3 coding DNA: TGCGCCAGCAGCAGCGGGACAGGGTCTCTGGAGCAGTACTTC.

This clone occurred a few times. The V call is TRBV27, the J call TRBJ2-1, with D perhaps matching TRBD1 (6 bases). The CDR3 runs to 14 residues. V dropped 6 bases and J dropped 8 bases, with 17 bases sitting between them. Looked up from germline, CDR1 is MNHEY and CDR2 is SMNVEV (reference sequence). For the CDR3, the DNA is TGTGCCAGCAGCTTAACCAGGGGTGGGTATGAGCAGTTCTTC. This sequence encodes CASSLTRGGYEQFF.

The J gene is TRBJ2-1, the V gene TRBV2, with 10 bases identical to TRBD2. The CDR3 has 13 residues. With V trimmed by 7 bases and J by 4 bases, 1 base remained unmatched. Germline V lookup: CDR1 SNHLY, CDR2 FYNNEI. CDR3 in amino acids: CASTAGGYNEQFF. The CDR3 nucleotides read TGTGCCAGCACAGCGGGAGGGTACAATGAGCAGTTCTTC.

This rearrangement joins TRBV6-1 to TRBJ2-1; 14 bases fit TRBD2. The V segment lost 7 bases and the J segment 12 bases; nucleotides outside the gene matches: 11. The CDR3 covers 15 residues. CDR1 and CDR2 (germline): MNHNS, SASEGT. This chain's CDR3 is CASTPGLAGEIRQFF. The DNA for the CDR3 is TGTGCCAGCACTCCGGGACTAGCGGGAGAAATTCGGCAGTTCTTC.

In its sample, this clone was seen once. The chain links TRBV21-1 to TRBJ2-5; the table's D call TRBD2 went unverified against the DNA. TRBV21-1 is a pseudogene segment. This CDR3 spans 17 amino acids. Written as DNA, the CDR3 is TGTGCCAGCAGCAAACGCGGGGAGGGGGGATTACAAGAGACCCAGTACTTC. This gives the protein CASSKRGEGGLQETQYF.

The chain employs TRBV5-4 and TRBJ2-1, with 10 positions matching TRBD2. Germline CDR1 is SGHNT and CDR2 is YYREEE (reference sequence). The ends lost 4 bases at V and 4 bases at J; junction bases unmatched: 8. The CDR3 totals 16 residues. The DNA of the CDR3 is TGTGCCAGCAGCGCCGGGGGGACTAGCGCGTACAATGAGCAGTTCTTC. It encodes CASSAGGTSAYNEQFF.

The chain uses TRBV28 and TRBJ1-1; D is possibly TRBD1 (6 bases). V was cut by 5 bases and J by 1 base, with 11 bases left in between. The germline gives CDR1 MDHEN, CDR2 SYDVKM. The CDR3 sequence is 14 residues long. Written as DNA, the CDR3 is TGTGCCAGCAGTCCGTCAGGGGCGAACACTGAAGCTTTCTTT. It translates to CASSPSGANTEAFF.

CDR3 sequence: CSVTDRGDNEQFF. Written as DNA, the CDR3 is TGCAGCGTGACGGACAGGGGCGACAATGAGCAGTTCTTC. This chain connects TRBV29-1 to TRBJ2-1; 9 bases line up with TRBD1. Trimming took 6 bases from V and 5 from J; bases not matched to a gene: 5. The CDR3 runs 13 residues. Germline CDR1 is SQVTM and CDR2 is ANQGSEA.

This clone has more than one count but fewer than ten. For the CDR3, the DNA is TGTGCCAGCTCATCTTTCGGCGGAATGAACACTGAAGCTTTCTTT. This encodes CASSSFGGMNTEAFF. This chain uses TRBV18 with TRBJ1-1; D uncertain. The CDR3 is 15 residues long. The germline CDR1 and CDR2 sequences are KGHSH and LQKENI. Deletions cut 5 bases from V and 0 bases from J, with 13 bases between.

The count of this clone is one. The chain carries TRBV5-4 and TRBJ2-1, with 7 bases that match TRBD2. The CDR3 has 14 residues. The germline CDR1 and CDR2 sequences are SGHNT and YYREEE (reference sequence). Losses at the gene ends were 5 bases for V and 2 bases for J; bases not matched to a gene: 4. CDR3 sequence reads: CASRGGSAYNEQFF. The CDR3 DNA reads TGTGCCAGCAGGGGCGGGAGCGCCTACAATGAGCAGTTCTTC.

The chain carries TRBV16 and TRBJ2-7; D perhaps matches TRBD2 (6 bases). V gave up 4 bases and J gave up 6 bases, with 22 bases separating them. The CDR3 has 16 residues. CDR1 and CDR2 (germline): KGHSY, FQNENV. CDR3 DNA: TGTGCCAGCAGCCGAGAGTGGGGGGTAACGGGTTCCGAGCAGTACTTC. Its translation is CASSREWGVTGSEQYF.